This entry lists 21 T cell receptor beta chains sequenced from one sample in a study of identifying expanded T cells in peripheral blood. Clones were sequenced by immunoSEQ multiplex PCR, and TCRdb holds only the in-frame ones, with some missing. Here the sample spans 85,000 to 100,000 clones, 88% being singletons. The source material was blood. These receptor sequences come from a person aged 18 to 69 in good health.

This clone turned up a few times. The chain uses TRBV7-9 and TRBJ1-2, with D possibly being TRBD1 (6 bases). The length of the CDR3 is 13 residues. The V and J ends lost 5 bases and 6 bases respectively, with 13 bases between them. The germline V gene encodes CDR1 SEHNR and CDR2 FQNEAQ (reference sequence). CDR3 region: CASSLGGIDGYTF. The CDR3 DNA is TGTGCCAGCAGCCTTGGGGGCATAGATGGCTACACCTTC. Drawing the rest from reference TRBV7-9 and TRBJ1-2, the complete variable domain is DTGVSQNPRHKITKRGQNVTFRCDPISEHNRLYWYRQTLGQGPEFLTYFQNEAQLEKSRLLSDRFSAERPKGSFSTLEIQRTEQGDSAMYLCASSLGGIDGYTFGSGTRLTVV.

The CDR3 DNA is TGTGCCAGCAGCTTGCCGGTAGCCAAAAACATTCAGTACTTC. Its protein product is CASSLPVAKNIQYF. The chain is built from TRBV7-2 and TRBJ2-4; D is uncertain. This CDR3 is built from 14 residues. Germline V gives CDR1 SGHTA, CDR2 FQGNSA. The V gene lost 3 bases and the J gene lost 0 bases, with 6 bases spanning the gap. Full variable domain (remainder filled in from reference TRBV7-2 and TRBJ2-4): GAGVSQSPSNKVTEKGKDVELRCDPISGHTALYWYRQSLGQGLEFLIYFQGNSAPDKSGLPSDRFSAERTGGSVSTLTIQRTQQEDSAVYLCASSLPVAKNIQYFGAGTRLSVL.

CDR3 loop: CASSMTVGGEAGYTF. The CDR3 nucleotides read TGCGCCAGCAGCATGACGGTTGGGGGGGAGGCTGGCTACACCTTC. The J gene is TRBJ1-2, the V gene TRBV5-1; D might be TRBD1 (5 bases). Trimming took 4 bases from V and 7 from J, leaving 20 bases between them. Germline CDR1 reads SGHRS; CDR2 reads YFSETQ. CDR3 length: 15 amino acids. The full variable domain, its missing parts supplied by reference TRBV5-1 and TRBJ1-2, is KAGVTQTPRYLIKTRGQQVTLSCSPISGHRSVSWYQQTPGQGLQFLFEYFSETQRNKGNFPGRFSGRQFSNSRSEMNVSTLELGDSALYLCASSMTVGGEAGYTFGSGTRLTVV.

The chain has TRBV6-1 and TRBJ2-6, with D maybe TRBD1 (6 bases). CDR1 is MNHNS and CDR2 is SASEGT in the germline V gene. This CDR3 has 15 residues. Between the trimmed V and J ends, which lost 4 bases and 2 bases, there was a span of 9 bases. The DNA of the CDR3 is TGTGCCAGCAGTGGACAGGCGGCTGGGGCCAACGTCCTGACTTTC. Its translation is CASSGQAAGANVLTF.

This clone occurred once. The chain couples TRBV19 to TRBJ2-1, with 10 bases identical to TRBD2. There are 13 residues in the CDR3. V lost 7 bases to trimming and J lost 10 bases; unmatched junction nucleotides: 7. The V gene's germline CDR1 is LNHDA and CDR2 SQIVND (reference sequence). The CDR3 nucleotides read TGTGCCAGTACGGCTAGCGGGAGAGGCGAGCAGTTCTTC. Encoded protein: CASTASGRGEQFF.

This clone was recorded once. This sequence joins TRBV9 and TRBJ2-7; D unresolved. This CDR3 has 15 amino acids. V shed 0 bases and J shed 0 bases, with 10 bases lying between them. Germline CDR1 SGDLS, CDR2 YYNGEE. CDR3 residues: CASSVEPGYSYEQYF. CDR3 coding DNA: TGTGCCAGCAGCGTAGAGCCGGGTTACTCCTACGAGCAGTACTTC.

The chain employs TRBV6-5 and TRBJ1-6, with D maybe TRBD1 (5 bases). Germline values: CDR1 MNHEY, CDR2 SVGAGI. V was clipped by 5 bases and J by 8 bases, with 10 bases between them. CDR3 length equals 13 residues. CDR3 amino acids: CASSRGRDSPLHF. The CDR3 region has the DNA TGTGCCAGCAGTCGGGGCAGGGATTCACCCCTCCACTTT.

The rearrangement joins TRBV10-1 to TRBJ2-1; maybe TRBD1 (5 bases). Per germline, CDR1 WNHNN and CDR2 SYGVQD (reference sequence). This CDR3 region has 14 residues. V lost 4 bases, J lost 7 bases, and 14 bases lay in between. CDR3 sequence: CASSGGSVENEQFF. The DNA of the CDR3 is TGCGCCAGCAGTGGGGGCAGTGTGGAAAATGAGCAGTTCTTC.

The CDR3 sequence is CAWFTDTQYF. CDR3 sequence (DNA): TGTGCCTGGTTCACAGATACGCAGTATTTT. This chain connects TRBV30 to TRBJ2-3; the D is unclear. The V end was cut by 5 bases, the J end by 2 bases, with 2 bases between. Germline V gene sequence: CDR1 GTSNPN, CDR2 SVGIG (reference sequence). This CDR3 comprises 10 residues.

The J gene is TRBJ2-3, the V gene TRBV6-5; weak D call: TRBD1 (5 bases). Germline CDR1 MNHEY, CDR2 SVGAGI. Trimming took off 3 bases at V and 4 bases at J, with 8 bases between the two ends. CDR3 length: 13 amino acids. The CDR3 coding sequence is TGTGCCAGCAGTTATGTACAGGCAGATACGCAGTATTTT. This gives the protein CASSYVQADTQYF.

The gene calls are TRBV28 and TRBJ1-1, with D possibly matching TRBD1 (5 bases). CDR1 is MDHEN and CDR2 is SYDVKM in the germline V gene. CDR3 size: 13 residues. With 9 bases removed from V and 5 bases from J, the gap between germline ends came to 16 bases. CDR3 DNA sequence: TGTGCCAGTGGGCGCGGCAGGGAAACTGAAGCTTTCTTT. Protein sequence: CASGRGRETEAFF.

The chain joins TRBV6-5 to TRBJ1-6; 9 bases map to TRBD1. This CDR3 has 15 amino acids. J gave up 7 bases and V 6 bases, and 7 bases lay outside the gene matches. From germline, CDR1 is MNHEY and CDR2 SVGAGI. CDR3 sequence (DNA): TGTGCCAGCAGCATGACCGACAGGGGGAATTCACCCCTCCACTTT. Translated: CASSMTDRGNSPLHF.

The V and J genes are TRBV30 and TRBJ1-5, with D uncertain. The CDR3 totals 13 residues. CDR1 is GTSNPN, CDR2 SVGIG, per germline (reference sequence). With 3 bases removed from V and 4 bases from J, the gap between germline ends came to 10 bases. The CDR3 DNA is TGTGCCTGGAGCGGAACCGGGAATCAGCCCCAGCATTTT. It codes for CAWSGTGNQPQHF.

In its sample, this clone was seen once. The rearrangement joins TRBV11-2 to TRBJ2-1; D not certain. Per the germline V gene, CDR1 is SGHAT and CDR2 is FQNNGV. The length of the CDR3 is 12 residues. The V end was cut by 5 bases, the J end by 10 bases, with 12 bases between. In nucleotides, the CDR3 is TGTGCCAGCAGCCCGGATTTCTGGGAGCAGTTCTTC. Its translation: CASSPDFWEQFF.

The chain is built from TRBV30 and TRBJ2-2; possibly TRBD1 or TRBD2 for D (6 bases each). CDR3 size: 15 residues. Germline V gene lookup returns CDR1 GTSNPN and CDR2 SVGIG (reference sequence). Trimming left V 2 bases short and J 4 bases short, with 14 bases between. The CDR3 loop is CAWSRSGGPTGELFF. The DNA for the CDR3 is TGTGCCTGGAGTAGATCCGGGGGCCCCACCGGGGAGCTGTTTTTT. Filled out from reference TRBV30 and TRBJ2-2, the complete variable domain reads SQTIHQWPATLVQPVGSPLSLECTVEGTSNPNLYWYRQAAGRGLQLLFYSVGIGQISSEVPQNLSASRPQDRQFILSSKKLLLSDSGFYLCAWSRSGGPTGELFFGEGSRLTVL.

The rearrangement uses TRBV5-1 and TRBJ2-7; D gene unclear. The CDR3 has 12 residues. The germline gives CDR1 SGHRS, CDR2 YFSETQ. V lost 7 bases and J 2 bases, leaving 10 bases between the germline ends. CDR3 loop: CASSGDAYEQYF. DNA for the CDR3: TGCGCCAGCTCTGGCGACGCCTACGAGCAGTACTTC. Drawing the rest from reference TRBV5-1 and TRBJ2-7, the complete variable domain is KAGVTQTPRYLIKTRGQQVTLSCSPISGHRSVSWYQQTPGQGLQFLFEYFSETQRNKGNFPGRFSGRQFSNSRSEMNVSTLELGDSALYLCASSGDAYEQYFGPGTRLTVT.

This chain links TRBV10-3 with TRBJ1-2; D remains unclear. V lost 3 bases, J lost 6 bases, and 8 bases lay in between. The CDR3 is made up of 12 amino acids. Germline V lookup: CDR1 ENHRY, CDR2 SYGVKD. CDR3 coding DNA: TGTGCCATCAGTGAAGGGAGGGATGGCTACACCTTC. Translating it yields CAISEGRDGYTF.

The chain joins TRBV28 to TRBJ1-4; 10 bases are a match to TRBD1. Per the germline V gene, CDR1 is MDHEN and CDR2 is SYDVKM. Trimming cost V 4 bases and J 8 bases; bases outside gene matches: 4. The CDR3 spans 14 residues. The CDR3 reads CASSSTGGDEKLFF. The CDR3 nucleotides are TGTGCCAGCAGTTCGACAGGGGGCGACGAAAAACTGTTTTTT. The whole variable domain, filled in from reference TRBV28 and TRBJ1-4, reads DVKVTQSSRYLVKRTGEKVFLECVQDMDHENMFWYRQDPGLGLRLIYFSYDVKMKEKGDIPEGYSVSREKKERFSLILESASTNQTSMYLCASSSTGGDEKLFFGSGTQLSVL.

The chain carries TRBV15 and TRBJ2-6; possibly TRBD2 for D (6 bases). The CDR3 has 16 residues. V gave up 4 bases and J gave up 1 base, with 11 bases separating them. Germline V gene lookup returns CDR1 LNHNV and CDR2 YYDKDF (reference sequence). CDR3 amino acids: CATSIERGSGANVLTF. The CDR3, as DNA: TGTGCCACCAGCATAGAACGGGGGTCTGGGGCCAACGTCCTGACTTTC.

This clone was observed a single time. The CDR3 here is CASSQIGRTSGHTGELFF. The CDR3 DNA reads TGTGCCAGTAGTCAAATAGGAAGGACTAGCGGGCACACCGGGGAGCTGTTTTTT. The chain is built from TRBV19 and TRBJ2-2, with TRBD2 matching over 11 bases. Germline-derived CDR1 and CDR2 are LNHDA and SQIVND (reference sequence). CDR3 size: 18 residues. V dropped 5 bases and J dropped 3; count of bases not matched to a gene: 11.

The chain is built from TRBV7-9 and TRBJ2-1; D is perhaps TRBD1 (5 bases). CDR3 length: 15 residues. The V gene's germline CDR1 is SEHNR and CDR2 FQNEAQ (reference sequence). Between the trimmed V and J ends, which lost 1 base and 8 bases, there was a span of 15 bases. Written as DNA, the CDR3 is TGTGCCAGCAGCTTAGGGGTCGGACAAGTCGATGAGCAGTTCTTC. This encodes CASSLGVGQVDEQFF.